These 19 T cell receptor beta chains were sequenced from one sample in a study of identical twins. TCRdb re-called the 5' RACE reads with MiXCR, one entry per CDR3 protein. The data contain a few hundred thousand distinct CDR3 sequences, about 8% of them singletons. These same data were also listed under a study on yellow fever vaccine responses in identical twins.

Sequenced input: CD8+ T cells sorted from blood. These receptors all stem from a woman under 30 in good health.

This clonotype was detected only a few times. V usage is TRBV5-1 and J usage is TRBJ2-7; TRBD1 matches at 7 bases. The CDR3 extends over 15 amino acids. The germline gives CDR1 SGHRS, CDR2 YFSETQ. The V gene end was trimmed by 4 bases and the J gene end by 5 bases; junction bases not matched to a gene: 12. The CDR3 DNA reads as TGCGCCAGCAGCCCCTGGGACAGTCCCACCGACGAGCAGTACTTC. As protein: CASSPWDSPTDEQYF. Using reference TRBV5-1 and TRBJ2-7 for the parts outside the CDR3, the full variable domain is KAGVTQTPRYLIKTRGQQVTLSCSPISGHRSVSWYQQTPGQGLQFLFEYFSETQRNKGNFPGRFSGRQFSNSRSEMNVSTLELGDSALYLCASSPWDSPTDEQYFGPGTRLTVT.

The chain links TRBV7-2 to TRBJ1-5; 7 nucleotides align to TRBD1. Germline V gene lookup returns CDR1 SGHTA and CDR2 FQGNSA. The CDR3 has 13 amino acids. V dropped 7 bases and J dropped 3; count of bases not matched to a gene: 3. The CDR3 nucleotides are TGTGCCAGCATGACAGGGCTCAATCAGCCCCAGCATTTT. Translation gives CASMTGLNQPQHF.

The chain has TRBV27 and TRBJ2-1; D perhaps matches TRBD2 (5 bases). CDR1 is MNHEY and CDR2 is SMNVEV in the germline V gene (reference sequence). The ends were cut back, 4 bases at V and 5 bases at J, with 18 bases in the middle. CDR3 size: 16 residues. This CDR3 reads CASSSGSLPGHNEQFF. The CDR3 DNA reads TGTGCCAGCAGTTCGGGGTCCCTTCCCGGGCACAATGAGCAGTTCTTC.

This clonotype came up many times. The genes are TRBV15 and TRBJ2-4; D call uncertain. Germline V gene data show CDR1 as LNHNV and CDR2 as YYDKDF (reference sequence). There are 12 residues in the CDR3. The V and J ends lost 3 bases and 8 bases respectively, with 8 bases between them. The CDR3 reads CATSRVWDIQYF. In DNA, the CDR3 is TGTGCCACCAGCAGGGTGTGGGACATTCAGTACTTC.

This clonotype was picked up many times. The J gene is TRBJ2-7, the V gene TRBV9, with 9 bases aligning to TRBD1. V gave up 3 bases and J gave up 6 bases; unmatched junction bases: 10. From germline, CDR1 is SGDLS and CDR2 YYNGEE. CDR3 length: 15 amino acids. CDR3 nucleotide sequence: TGTGCCAGCAGCGCCGGGACAGGGTCCGGGAGCGAGCAGTACTTC. As protein: CASSAGTGSGSEQYF. Full variable domain (outside the CDR3, taken from reference TRBV9 and TRBJ2-7): DSGVTQTPKHLITATGQRVTLRCSPRSGDLSVYWYQQSLDQGLQFLIQYYNGEERAKGNILERFSAQQFPDLHSELNLSSLELGDSALYFCASSAGTGSGSEQYFGPGTRLTVT.

This clonotype has a handful of counts. V gene TRBV27 combines with J gene TRBJ2-6; D not certain. Trimming took 4 bases from V and 0 from J, leaving 4 bases between them. From germline, CDR1 is MNHEY and CDR2 SMNVEV (reference sequence). CDR3 length: 14 residues. The CDR3 nucleotides read TGTGCCAGCAGTTCCTACTCTGGGGCCAACGTCCTGACTTTC. Amino acid sequence: CASSSYSGANVLTF.

This rearrangement joins TRBV10-3 to TRBJ2-7, with TRBD1 identical over 12 bases. The CDR3 totals 13 residues. Germline loops: CDR1 ENHRY, CDR2 SYGVKD. J was trimmed by 5 bases and V by 10 bases; bases with no gene match: 6. CDR3 DNA sequence: TGTGCCAGTAGCGGGACAGGGGGCAACGAGCAGTACTTC. Its protein product is CASSGTGGNEQYF.

The chain uses TRBV6-1 and TRBJ2-2, with a weak D call TRBD2 (6 bases). Germline V gene data show CDR1 as MNHNS and CDR2 as SASEGT. The CDR3 sequence is 14 residues long. Trimming took off 1 base at V and 6 bases at J, with 9 bases between the two ends. The DNA of the CDR3 is TGTGCCAGCAGTGAAGAGGAGGGTCCCGGGGAGCTGTTTTTT. Amino acids: CASSEEEGPGELFF.

This chain links TRBV10-1 with TRBJ2-2; no firm D call. Germline assignment: CDR1 WNHNN and CDR2 SYGVQD (reference sequence). V dropped 2 bases and J dropped 0 bases, with 19 bases sitting between them. This CDR3 comprises 19 residues. This CDR3 reads CASSEGVKGTDANTGELFF. The CDR3 region has the DNA TGCGCCAGCAGTGAGGGGGTTAAGGGAACCGATGCGAACACCGGGGAGCTGTTTTTT.

A word on this clonotype: A much larger clone differs from this one at a single base, so this may be a read error. V gene TRBV10-3 combines with J gene TRBJ2-7; possibly TRBD2 for D (6 bases). CDR3 length equals 13 residues. Germline CDR1 reads ENHRY; CDR2 reads SYGVKD. In DNA form, the CDR3 reads TGTGCCATCAGTGAATCGGACTATCCCGAGCAGCACTTC. It specifies CAISESDYPEQHF.

The chain recombines TRBV6-1 with TRBJ2-7, with D maybe TRBD2 (5 bases). The CDR3 totals 16 residues. CDR1 and CDR2 (germline): MNHNS, SASEGT. Trimming pared 6 bases from V and 3 bases from J, leaving 21 bases between. The CDR3 sequence is CASSPDFLFPNYEQYF. The CDR3 region has the DNA TGTGCCAGCAGCCCGGACTTCCTCTTCCCCAACTACGAGCAGTACTTC.

In its sample, this clonotype was seen many times. The V gene is TRBV12-3 or TRBV12-4, the J gene TRBJ2-5; weak D call: TRBD2 (5 bases). CDR3 length: 13 residues. Deletions cut 5 bases from V and 3 bases from J, with 10 bases between. CDR3 DNA: TGTGCCAGCAGTATCGGAGCGGAAGAGACCCAGTACTTC. Amino acids: CASSIGAEETQYF.

This clonotype was counted many times. This chain connects TRBV4-3 to TRBJ2-2; 11 bases agree with TRBD2. Trimming at V came to 1 base and at J to 3 bases, leaving 4 bases not matched to a gene. This CDR3 contains 17 residues. Germline assignment: CDR1 LGHNA and CDR2 YSLEER. Here the CDR3 reads CASSQGTSGSYTGELFF. CDR3 nucleotides: TGCGCCAGCAGCCAAGGAACTAGCGGGAGCTACACCGGGGAGCTGTTTTTT.

DNA for the CDR3: TGTGCCAGCTCACCAGAGGGTGGGGCGCAGTATTTT. Residues: CASSPEGGAQYF. The V gene is TRBV18, the J gene TRBJ2-3; perhaps TRBD2 as D (5 bases). Germline V gene data show CDR1 as KGHSH and CDR2 as LQKENI. The CDR3 consists of 12 residues. V was cut by 2 bases and J by 10 bases, with 10 bases left in between. Drawing the rest from reference TRBV18 and TRBJ2-3, the complete variable domain is NAGVMQNPRHLVRRRGQEARLRCSPMKGHSHVYWYRQLPEEGLKFMVYLQKENIIDESGMPKERFSAEFPKEGPSILRIQQVVRGDSAAYFCASSPEGGAQYFGPGTRLTVL.

In this sample, this clonotype turned up a few times. This chain uses TRBV7-9 with TRBJ2-1; maybe TRBD2 (6 bases). The CDR3 is made up of 15 amino acids. Germline V gene lookup returns CDR1 SEHNR and CDR2 FQNEAQ (reference sequence). The V end lost 5 bases, the J end lost 0 bases, and 11 bases lay between the germline ends. The CDR3 loop reads CASSEEGSSYNEQFF. The CDR3, as DNA: TGTGCCAGCAGCGAGGAGGGTAGCTCCTACAATGAGCAGTTCTTC.

This chain connects TRBV5-6 to TRBJ2-6, with D possibly being TRBD2 (5 bases). Germline values: CDR1 SGHDT, CDR2 YYEEEE. Deletions cut 3 bases from V and 1 base from J, with 11 bases between. The CDR3 spans 16 residues. The CDR3 DNA reads as TGTGCCAGCAGCTCCCCCGGGGAATCTGGGGCCAACGTCCTGACTTTC. It encodes CASSSPGESGANVLTF.

This clonotype was detected a few times. V usage is TRBV29-1 and J usage is TRBJ2-1, with TRBD1 identical over 8 bases. CDR3 length equals 12 residues. V was pared by 6 bases and J by 8 bases, with 6 bases of the junction left unmatched. In germline, CDR1 is SQVTM, CDR2 ANQGSEA. Here the CDR3 reads CSVDRGGDEQFF. CDR3 sequence (DNA): TGCAGCGTAGACAGGGGCGGCGATGAGCAGTTCTTC.

In its sample, this clonotype was seen a few times. The gene calls are TRBV7-9 and TRBJ1-3; no clear D gene. With 3 bases removed from V and 4 bases from J, the gap between germline ends came to 13 bases. This CDR3 is 15 amino acids long. In germline, CDR1 is SEHNR, CDR2 FQNEAQ (reference sequence). The CDR3 bases are TGTGCCAGCAGCTTCGCCGGGGTAACCGGAAACACCATATATTTT. It encodes CASSFAGVTGNTIYF.

This clonotype appeared a few times. The chain uses TRBV12-3 or TRBV12-4 and TRBJ2-3; 8 nucleotides agree with TRBD2. Trimming removed 5 bases from V and 2 bases from J; junction bases left unmatched: 6. The CDR3 consists of 15 residues. DNA of the CDR3: TGTGCCAGCAGTCAAGAACTAGCGGACACAGATACGCAGTATTTT. Its translation is CASSQELADTDTQYF.